These 25 T cell receptor beta chains share one sample of origin, sequenced in a study of shared clonotypes between healthy human individuals. Using immunoSEQ multiplex PCR, the repertoire was profiled, and TCRdb retains in-frame clones only, with some absent. This sample carries millions of clones, 93% of them seen once, and the ten largest clones take 0.39%. Source material: naive CD4+ T cells from PBMCs. Subset of the sample: CD45RA+ positively selected. These receptors originate from a man aged 18 to 35 in good health. Some clones in this sample may be carry-over from other donors' samples.

Comment on this clone: The sample holds other DNA sequences that translate to the same CDR3. The chain combines TRBV20-1 with TRBJ2-7; D not certain. V was pared by 3 bases and J by 3 bases, with 6 bases between. CDR3 size: 11 residues. The germline gives CDR1 DFQATT, CDR2 SNEGSKA (reference sequence). The CDR3 DNA reads TGCAGTGCTAGTCCGAGCTACGAGCAGTACTTC. Protein: CSASPSYEQYF.

This rearrangement joins TRBV7-9 to TRBJ1-3, with D tentatively TRBD1 (5 bases). Germline-derived CDR1 and CDR2 are SEHNR and FQNEAQ (reference sequence). V gave up 5 bases and J gave up 2 bases, with 13 bases separating them. The CDR3 runs to 15 residues. The chain's CDR3 is CASSPRAGTGNTIYF. CDR3 DNA: TGTGCCAGCAGCCCAAGAGCAGGGACTGGAAACACCATATATTTT.

V is TRBV28 and J is TRBJ1-1; TRBD1 might be the D (5 bases). V gave up 6 bases and J gave up 4 bases, with 15 bases separating them. Germline lookup yields CDR1 MDHEN and CDR2 SYDVKM. This CDR3 is 14 amino acids long. CDR3 in DNA: TGTGCCAGCAGACCTTTCAGGGATACCACTGAAGCTTTCTTT. It is translated as CASRPFRDTTEAFF.

CDR3 amino acids: CASSLLQGGHEQYF. The CDR3 DNA follows: TGTGCCAGCAGCTTGTTACAGGGTGGCCACGAGCAGTACTTC. The gene calls are TRBV5-4 and TRBJ2-7, with a weak D call TRBD1 (6 bases). CDR3 size: 14 residues. Looked up from germline, CDR1 is SGHNT and CDR2 is YYREEE (reference sequence). Trimming removed 1 base from V and 5 bases from J, with 13 bases in between.

This clone showed up just a few times. Other nucleotide sequences in the sample specify the same CDR3. The CDR3 is CASSPTANYGYTF. For the CDR3, the DNA is TGTGCCAGCTCACCAACAGCTAACTATGGCTACACCTTC. The chain combines TRBV18 with TRBJ1-2; D gene unclear. Trimming took 2 bases from V and 0 from J, leaving 4 bases between them. Germline V lookup: CDR1 KGHSH, CDR2 LQKENI. The length of the CDR3 is 13 residues.

This clone appeared a single time. The V and J genes are TRBV30 and TRBJ2-5; TRBD2 matches at 13 bases. CDR3 length: 14 residues. The ends lost 5 bases at V and 5 bases at J; junction bases unmatched: 5. Per the germline V gene, CDR1 is GTSNPN and CDR2 is SVGIG (reference sequence). CDR3 nucleotides: TGTGCCTGGGGGGGGACTAGCGGGATTGAGACCCAGTACTTC. It yields the protein CAWGGTSGIETQYF.

This clone was detected only once. The gene calls are TRBV7-9 and TRBJ2-5; D gene uncertain. Per the germline V gene, CDR1 is SEHNR and CDR2 is FQNEAQ (reference sequence). The V gene lost 5 bases and the J gene lost 4 bases, with 14 bases spanning the gap. The CDR3 runs 14 residues. CDR3 region: CASSREAVGETQYF. The CDR3, as DNA: TGTGCCAGCAGCCGAGAGGCGGTTGGAGAGACCCAGTACTTC.

The chain uses TRBV5-5 and TRBJ1-2; D might be TRBD1 (6 bases). The CDR3 has 13 residues. V dropped 7 bases and J dropped 4 bases, with 14 bases sitting between them. Per germline, CDR1 SGHKS and CDR2 YYEKEE (reference sequence). DNA of the CDR3: TGTGCCAGCGGGCAGGGGTACGGCTATGGCTACACCTTC. Encoded protein: CASGQGYGYGYTF. Using reference TRBV5-5 and TRBJ1-2 for the parts outside the CDR3, the full variable domain is DAGVTQSPTHLIKTRGQQVTLRCSPISGHKSVSWYQQVLGQGPQFIFQYYEKEERGRGNFPDRFSARQFPNYSSELNVNALLLGDSALYLCASGQGYGYGYTFGSGTRLTVV.

CDR3 loop: CASSQQPTRGNNEQFF. The CDR3 DNA follows: TGCGCCAGCAGTCAGCAACCGACCAGGGGCAACAATGAGCAGTTCTTC. The chain combines TRBV23-1 with TRBJ2-1, with TRBD1 as a possible D gene (6 bases). TRBV23-1 is given ORF status, its function remaining uncertain. CDR3 size: 16 residues. V was pared by 3 bases and J by 5 bases, with 17 bases between.

About this clone: At the DNA level, this CDR3 is encoded by other sequences in the same sample as well. This rearrangement joins TRBV27 to TRBJ2-3; D tentatively reads TRBD1 or TRBD2 (5 bases each). The V gene's germline CDR1 is MNHEY and CDR2 SMNVEV (reference sequence). Trimming shortened V by 5 bases and J by 0 bases, and 15 bases separated the two germline ends. This CDR3 is built from 16 residues. The CDR3 sequence: CASSRGRFTSTDTQYF. The CDR3 DNA reads as TGTGCCAGCAGTAGGGGACGGTTCACTAGCACAGATACGCAGTATTTT.

The gene calls are TRBV25-1 and TRBJ2-7, with TRBD1 matching over 9 bases. The germline V gene has CDR1 MGHDK and CDR2 SYGVNS. This CDR3 is built from 18 residues. V lost 3 bases and J lost 0; bases outside the gene matches: 12. CDR3 protein: CASSDSPGTGTGSYEQYF. CDR3 nucleotide sequence: TGTGCCAGCAGTGATTCCCCCGGGACAGGGACGGGCTCCTACGAGCAGTACTTC.

In its sample, this clone was seen a few times. The sample holds other DNA sequences that translate to the same CDR3. This chain uses TRBV5-1 with TRBJ2-2; D ambiguous. The CDR3 contains 11 residues. Looked up from germline, CDR1 is SGHRS and CDR2 is YFSETQ. The V and J ends lost 5 bases and 2 bases respectively, with 1 base between them. The CDR3 loop reads CASSNTGELFF. Here the CDR3 DNA reads TGCGCCAGCAGTAACACCGGGGAGCTGTTTTTT.

The V call is TRBV19, the J call TRBJ2-7; no clear D gene. The CDR3 loop spans 12 amino acids. Trimming removed 5 bases at V and 3 bases at J, with 8 bases between. CDR1 is LNHDA and CDR2 is SQIVND in the germline V gene (reference sequence). CDR3 in amino acids: CASSLWGYEQYF. CDR3 in DNA: TGTGCCAGTAGTCTATGGGGCTACGAGCAGTACTTC. The variable domain in full, completed from reference TRBV19 and TRBJ2-7, reads DGGITQSPKYLFRKEGQNVTLSCEQNLNHDAMYWYRQDPGQGLRLIYYSQIVNDFQKGDIAEGYSVSREKKESFPLTVTSAQKNPTAFYLCASSLWGYEQYFGPGTRLTVT.

The chain couples TRBV29-1 to TRBJ2-3; 11 positions match TRBD2. This CDR3 is 15 amino acids long. The germline V gene encodes CDR1 SQVTM and CDR2 ANQGSEA. Trimming cost V 7 bases and J 0 bases; bases outside gene matches: 6. CDR3 protein: CSATGTSGSTDTQYF. In nucleotides, the CDR3 is TGCAGCGCCACCGGGACTAGCGGTAGCACAGATACGCAGTATTTT.

The genes are TRBV7-8 and TRBJ1-4, with D tentatively TRBD1 (5 bases). Trimming left V 3 bases short and J 3 bases short, with 14 bases between. The germline CDR1 and CDR2 sequences are SGHVS and FQNEAQ. The CDR3 is 16 amino acids. CDR3 in amino acids: CASSFRDGRSNEKLFF. The CDR3 DNA sequence: TGTGCCAGCAGCTTCCGGGACGGTCGTTCTAATGAAAAACTGTTTTTT.

To note about this clone: This specimen includes other DNA sequences encoding the same CDR3. J is TRBJ2-2 and V is TRBV14; no reliable D call. Trimming pared 4 bases from V and 0 bases from J, leaving 6 bases between. CDR3 length equals 14 residues. Germline CDR1 and CDR2: SGHDN and FVKESK. The CDR3 loop reads CASSLLANTGELFF. In nucleotides, the CDR3 is TGTGCCAGCAGCCTACTGGCGAACACCGGGGAGCTGTTTTTT.

This clone showed up just once. The sample contains more than one DNA sequence encoding this CDR3. The chain couples TRBV4-2 to TRBJ2-3, with 9 bases matching TRBD2. Losses at the gene ends were 3 bases for V and 1 base for J; bases not matched to a gene: 5. Germline V gives CDR1 LGHNA, CDR2 YNFKEQ. The CDR3 length is 16 residues. CDR3 sequence reads: CASSQRLAGGTDTQYF. The CDR3 DNA reads TGTGCCAGCAGCCAGAGGTTAGCGGGAGGCACAGATACGCAGTATTTT.

The rearrangement uses TRBV29-1 and TRBJ2-5; 8 bases fit TRBD2. V was pared by 7 bases and J by 5 bases, with 6 bases of the junction left unmatched. The CDR3 loop spans 12 amino acids. From germline, CDR1 is SQVTM and CDR2 ANQGSEA. The CDR3 sequence is CSAGAGVETQYF. The CDR3 DNA reads TGCAGCGCAGGAGCGGGAGTTGAGACCCAGTACTTC.

The V and J genes are TRBV5-4 and TRBJ2-3; no clear D. Germline CDR1 SGHNT, CDR2 YYREEE (reference sequence). V was trimmed by 6 bases and J by 4 bases, leaving 12 bases between them. This CDR3 contains 13 residues. Here the CDR3 DNA reads TGTGCCAGCACCGGGCCAGATTCAGATACGCAGTATTTT. It codes for CASTGPDSDTQYF.

The chain couples TRBV6-1 to TRBJ2-3; 10 nucleotides match TRBD1. Germline CDR1 reads MNHNS; CDR2 reads SASEGT. The CDR3 extends over 15 amino acids. Unmatched junction bases numbered 6, after V lost 8 bases and J lost 1 base. The CDR3 loop reads CASHGGTGGTDTQYF. CDR3 nucleotide sequence: TGTGCCAGCCATGGCGGGACAGGGGGCACAGATACGCAGTATTTT.

As DNA, the CDR3 is TGTGCCAGCAGCGTATCCGGCGGGAGGGCCGTCGGGGAGCTGTTTTTT. Translation: CASSVSGGRAVGELFF. The gene calls are TRBV9 and TRBJ2-2; 9 bases fit TRBD2. There are 16 residues in the CDR3. V trimming: 1 base; J trimming: 7 bases; junction bases outside the gene matches: 8. CDR1 SGDLS and CDR2 YYNGEE come from the germline V gene.

Remarks on this clone: Other nucleotide sequences from this sample produce the same CDR3. The chain carries TRBV7-2 and TRBJ2-1; TRBD2 matches at 16 bases. V lost 5 bases, J lost 7 bases, and 5 bases stayed unmatched. CDR3 length: 16 residues. Germline CDR1 SGHTA, CDR2 FQGNSA. The CDR3 DNA sequence: TGTGCCAGCAGCCCGCCGGGACTAGCGGGAGGGAATGAGCAGTTCTTC. This gives the protein CASSPPGLAGGNEQFF.

For this clone: This same CDR3 is encoded by further DNA sequences in the sample. V and J are TRBV6-5 and TRBJ2-3, with D perhaps TRBD1 (6 bases). V lost 0 bases and J 3 bases, leaving 13 bases between the germline ends. The length of the CDR3 is 16 residues. Germline V CDR1 and CDR2: MNHEY, SVGAGI. CDR3 bases: TGTGCCAGCAGTTACTCTATAACAGGGAGTACAGATACGCAGTATTTT. Its translation is CASSYSITGSTDTQYF.

J is TRBJ2-3 and V is TRBV7-9; no definite D call. V lost 4 bases and J 0 bases, leaving 5 bases between the germline ends. Germline V gene data show CDR1 as SEHNR and CDR2 as FQNEAQ (reference sequence). This CDR3 has 13 amino acids. For the CDR3, the DNA is TGTGCCAGCAGCTCGCAAAGCACAGATACGCAGTATTTT. Translation gives CASSSQSTDTQYF.

This sequence joins TRBV11-1 and TRBJ2-1; the D gene is possibly TRBD2 (5 bases). CDR1 and CDR2 from the germline V gene are SGHAT and FQDESV (reference sequence). Trimming took off 7 bases at V and 0 bases at J, with 10 bases between the two ends. The CDR3 covers 14 residues. CDR3 loop: CASKRTSSYNEQFF. The CDR3 DNA sequence: TGTGCCAGCAAGCGGACGAGCTCCTACAATGAGCAGTTCTTC.